Reported below is one TCR beta chain. Its matching antigen is unknown. The V and J ends lost 1 base and 1 base respectively, with 7 bases between them. Per germline, CDR1 SNHLY and CDR2 FYNNEI. The CDR3 contains 14 residues. Naive CD8 populations comprised CD45RO-negative cells positively selected for CCR7, excluding terminally differentiated effector memory CD45RA+ cells. The data originate from a study of shared clonotypes between healthy human individuals. Study in general: CD4 naive cells filled three plates per donor, CD4 memory three, CD8 naive two and CD8 memory one.

Genomic DNA of each subset was evenly split across several immunoSEQ plates. Measured with immunoSEQ multiplex PCR; TCRdb has only the in-frame clones, and not every one. The sample holds some 1,900,000 clones, about 95% seen once. Broader study findings: Researchers found naive subsets generally carried larger estimated richness than memory subsets.

This TCR came from a man younger than 35 in good health. The chain employs TRBV2 and TRBJ1-1; TRBD1 might be the D (5 bases). The sample comprised naive CD8+ T cells sorted from blood. The CDR3 is CASSEVQGNTEAFF. In DNA, the CDR3 is TGTGCCAGCAGTGAAGTCCAGGGGAACACTGAAGCTTTCTTT.